This TCR beta chain appears in the sequencing data of a study of T cell responses to AZD1222 COVID-19 vaccine. Trimming removed 0 bases from V and 2 bases from J; junction bases left unmatched: 1. Germline V gene data show CDR1 as SEHNR and CDR2 as FQNEAQ (reference sequence). CDR3 length equals 15 residues. Of note for this clone: Antigen unknown.

Findings of the study overall: When two AZD1222 doses had been given, Spike-specific TCR breadth and depth rose. Spike was spanned by vaccine-associated CD4 TCRs, with dominance at 160-218 and 743-854. Clonal diversity was possibly underestimated, and white British individuals and females predominated among donors.

Measured with immunoSEQ multiplex PCR; TCRdb has only the in-frame clones, and not every one. The profile shows fewer than 120,000 clones, around 81% of them singletons. The material was peripheral blood, obtained on day 0 of AZD1222 vaccination. The chain carries TRBV7-9 and TRBJ1-5, with 7 nucleotides matching TRBD1. The sequence came from an adult in good health. The CDR3 protein is CASSLAGGGNQPQHF. For the CDR3, the DNA is TGTGCCAGCAGCTTAGCAGGGGGCGGCAATCAGCCCCAGCATTTT.